This entry describes one T cell receptor beta chain. The sample comes from a study of T cells in Graves' hyperthyroidism and ophthalmopathy. TCR beta CDR3 sequences were amplified from RNA transcripts. HTBI primers were employed in a first-round RT-PCR of the TCR CDR3. Each CDR3 protein is one row after TCRdb ran MiXCR on the multiplex PCR reads. The sample comprises about 570,000 distinct CDR3 sequences, just over 45% of which are singletons, and around 17% rests with the top ten. The study based diagnoses on clinical symptoms, serum thyroxine and TRAb, thyroid ultrasound and orbital computed tomography. The germline CDR1 and CDR2 sequences are SNHLY and FYNNEI. V was cut by 7 bases and J by 0 bases, with 18 bases left in between. The CDR3 is 16 amino acids.

The chain links TRBV2 to TRBJ1-2; D might be TRBD1 (5 bases). The material sequenced was peripheral blood or thyroid tissue (not recorded which). This receptor was taken from an adult woman with Graves' disease, either hyperthyroidism or ophthalmopathy (not recorded which). CDR3 sequence: CASTPGGSNTNYGYTF. CDR3 nucleotides: TGTGCCAGCACTCCCGGGGGGAGCAATACTAACTATGGCTACACCTTC. The complete variable domain, with remaining parts taken from reference TRBV2 and TRBJ1-2, reads EPEVTQTPSHQVTQMGQEVILRCVPISNHLYFYWYRQILGQKVEFLVSFYNNEISEKSEIFDDQFSVERPDGSNFTLKIRSTKLEDSAMYFCASTPGGSNTNYGYTFGSGTRLTVV.